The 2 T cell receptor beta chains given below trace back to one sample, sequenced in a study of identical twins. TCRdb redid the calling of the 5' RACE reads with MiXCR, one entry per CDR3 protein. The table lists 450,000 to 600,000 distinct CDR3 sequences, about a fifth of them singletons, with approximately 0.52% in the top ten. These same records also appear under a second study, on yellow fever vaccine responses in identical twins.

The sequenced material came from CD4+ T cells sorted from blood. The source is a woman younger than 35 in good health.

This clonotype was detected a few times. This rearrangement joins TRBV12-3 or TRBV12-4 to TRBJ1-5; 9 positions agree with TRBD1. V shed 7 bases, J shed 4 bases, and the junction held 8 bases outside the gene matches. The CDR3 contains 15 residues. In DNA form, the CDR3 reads TGTGCCAGCATGGCCGGGACAGGGCTTAATCAGCCCCAGCATTTT. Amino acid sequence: CASMAGTGLNQPQHF.

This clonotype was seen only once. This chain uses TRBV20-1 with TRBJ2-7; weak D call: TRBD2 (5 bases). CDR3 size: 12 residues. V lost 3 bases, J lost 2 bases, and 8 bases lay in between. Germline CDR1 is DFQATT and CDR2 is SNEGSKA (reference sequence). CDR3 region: CSARDLTYEQYV. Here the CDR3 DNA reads TGCAGTGCTAGGGACTTAACCTACGAGCAGTACGTC.